The entry that follows covers one T cell receptor beta chain sequence. Profiled with immunoSEQ multiplex PCR; TCRdb holds only in-frame clones, not every one. The sample gives 200,000 to 300,000 clones, 85% to 90% of which show up once; roughly 3.7% is in the top ten. This entry comes from a study of blood T cell repertoires in COVID-19. Trimming removed 3 bases at V and 1 base at J, with 9 bases between. This CDR3 has 14 residues. Germline CDR1 is SGHRS and CDR2 is YFSETQ. Material: peripheral blood. This chain joins TRBV5-1 and TRBJ2-3; no clear D. The receptor comes from a woman in her forties with acute or convalescent COVID-19. CDR3 DNA: TGCGCCAGCAGCTATACGTCGGGCACAGATACGCAGTATTTT. Amino acid sequence: CASSYTSGTDTQYF.